The entry below gives a single TCR beta chain sequence along with its context. What it binds is not known. The data were produced by immunoSEQ multiplex PCR, yet TCRdb's version contains in-frame clones alone and is incomplete. Of fewer than 35,000 clones detected, under 85% appear once; the ten largest clones hold roughly 0.68%. The V gene lost 2 bases and the J gene lost 0 bases, with 11 bases spanning the gap. The germline V gene encodes CDR1 GTSNPN and CDR2 SVGIG (reference sequence). The CDR3 has 15 residues. The record originates from a study of T cells in narcolepsy. General study points: Healthy controls reportedly lacked the autoreactive clonotypes serially found in patients' blood. Same-patient CSF and blood CD4+ T cell clonotypes included HCRT-specific and TRIB2-specific autoreactive ones. In some patient and control memory CD4+ samples, autoreactive clones were absent.

This receptor was obtained from a human donor in good health. The chain is built from TRBV30 and TRBJ1-5; no clear D gene. Material: memory (CD45RA-) CD4+ T cells from blood. The CDR3 protein is CAWSRFGNSNQPQHF. Written as DNA, the CDR3 is TGTGCCTGGAGTAGGTTTGGGAATAGCAATCAGCCCCAGCATTTT. The whole variable domain, remainder taken from reference TRBV30 and TRBJ1-5, is SQTIHQWPATLVQPVGSPLSLECTVEGTSNPNLYWYRQAAGRGLQLLFYSVGIGQISSEVPQNLSASRPQDRQFILSSKKLLLSDSGFYLCAWSRFGNSNQPQHFGDGTRLSIL.